This record covers a single TCR beta chain. TCRdb keeps only in-frame clones here, not all; method: immunoSEQ multiplex PCR. There are some 97,000 clones in the sample; 80% to 95% occur only once, and 1.5% to 2% lies in the top ten. The sample originates from a study of T cell responses to AZD1222 COVID-19 vaccine. V was shortened by 1 base and J by 9 bases, with 10 bases between the two germline ends. CDR3 length equals 13 residues. Germline CDR1 MNHNS, CDR2 SASEGT. This TCR was sampled from an adult in good health. The source was peripheral blood, collected on day 0 of AZD1222 vaccination. J is TRBJ2-1 and V is TRBV6-1; D is undetermined. CDR3 DNA: TGTGCCAGCAGTGAAGTGGTTTGGGGTGAGCAGTTCTTC. Amino acids: CASSEVVWGEQFF.